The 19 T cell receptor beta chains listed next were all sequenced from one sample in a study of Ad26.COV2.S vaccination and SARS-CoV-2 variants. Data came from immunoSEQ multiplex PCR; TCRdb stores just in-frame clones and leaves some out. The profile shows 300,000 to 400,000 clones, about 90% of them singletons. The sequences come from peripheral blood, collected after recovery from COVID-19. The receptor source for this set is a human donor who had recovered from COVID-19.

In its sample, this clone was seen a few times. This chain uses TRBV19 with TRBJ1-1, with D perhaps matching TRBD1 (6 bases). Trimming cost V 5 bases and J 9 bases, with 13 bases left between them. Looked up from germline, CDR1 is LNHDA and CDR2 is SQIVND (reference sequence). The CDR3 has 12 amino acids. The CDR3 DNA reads TGTGCCAGTAGTGTTACCGGGACAAAAGCTTTCTTT. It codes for CASSVTGTKAFF.

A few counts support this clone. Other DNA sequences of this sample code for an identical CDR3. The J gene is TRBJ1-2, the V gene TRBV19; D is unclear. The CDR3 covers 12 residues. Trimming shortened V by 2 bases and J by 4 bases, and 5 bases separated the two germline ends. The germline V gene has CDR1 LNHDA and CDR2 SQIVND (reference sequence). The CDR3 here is CASSISVYGYTF. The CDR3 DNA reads TGTGCCAGTAGTATATCCGTCTATGGCTACACCTTC. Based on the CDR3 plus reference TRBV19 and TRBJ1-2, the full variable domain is DGGITQSPKYLFRKEGQNVTLSCEQNLNHDAMYWYRQDPGQGLRLIYYSQIVNDFQKGDIAEGYSVSREKKESFPLTVTSAQKNPTAFYLCASSISVYGYTFGSGTRLTVV.

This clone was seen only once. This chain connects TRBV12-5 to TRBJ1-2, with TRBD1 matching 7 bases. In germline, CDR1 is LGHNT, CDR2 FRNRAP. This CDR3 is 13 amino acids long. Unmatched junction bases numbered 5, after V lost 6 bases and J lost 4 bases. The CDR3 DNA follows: TGTGCTAGTGGAGGGGGGACAGTCTATGGCTACACCTTC. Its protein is CASGGGTVYGYTF.

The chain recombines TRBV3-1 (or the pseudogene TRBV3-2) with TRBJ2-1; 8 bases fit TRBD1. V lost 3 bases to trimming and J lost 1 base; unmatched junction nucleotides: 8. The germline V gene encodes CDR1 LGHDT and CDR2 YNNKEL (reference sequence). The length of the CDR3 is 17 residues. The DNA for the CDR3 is TGTGCCAGCAGCCACCACCGGGACAGGCCTTCCTACAATGAGCAGTTCTTC. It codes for CASSHHRDRPSYNEQFF.

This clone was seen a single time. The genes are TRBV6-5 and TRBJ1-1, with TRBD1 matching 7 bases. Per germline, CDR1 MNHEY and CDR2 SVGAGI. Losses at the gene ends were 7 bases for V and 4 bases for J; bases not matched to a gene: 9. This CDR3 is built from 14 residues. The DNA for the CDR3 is TGTGCCAGCAAGATCGACAGGGTTGTCACTGAAGCTTTCTTT. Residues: CASKIDRVVTEAFF.

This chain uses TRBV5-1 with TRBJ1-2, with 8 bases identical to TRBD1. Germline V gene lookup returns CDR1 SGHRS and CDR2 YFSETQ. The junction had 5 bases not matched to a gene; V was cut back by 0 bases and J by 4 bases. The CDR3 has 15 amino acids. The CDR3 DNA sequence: TGCGCCAGCAGCTTGGCCGGACAGGGCTTCTATGGCTACACCTTC. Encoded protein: CASSLAGQGFYGYTF.

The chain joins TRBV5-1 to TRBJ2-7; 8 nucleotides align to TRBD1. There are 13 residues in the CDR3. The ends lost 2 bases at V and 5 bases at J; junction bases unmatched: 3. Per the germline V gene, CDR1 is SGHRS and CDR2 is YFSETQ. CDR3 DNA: TGCGCCAGCAGCTTCCGGACAGGGCACGAGCAGTACTTC. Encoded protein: CASSFRTGHEQYF. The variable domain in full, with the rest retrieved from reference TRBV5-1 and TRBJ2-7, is KAGVTQTPRYLIKTRGQQVTLSCSPISGHRSVSWYQQTPGQGLQFLFEYFSETQRNKGNFPGRFSGRQFSNSRSEMNVSTLELGDSALYLCASSFRTGHEQYFGPGTRLTVT.

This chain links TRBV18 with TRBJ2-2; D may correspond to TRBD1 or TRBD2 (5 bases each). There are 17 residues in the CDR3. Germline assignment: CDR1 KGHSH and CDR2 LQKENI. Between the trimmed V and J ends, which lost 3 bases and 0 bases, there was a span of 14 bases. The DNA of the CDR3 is TGTGCCAGCTCACCGAACCGGGACCTCGCGAACACCGGGGAGCTGTTTTTT. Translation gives CASSPNRDLANTGELFF. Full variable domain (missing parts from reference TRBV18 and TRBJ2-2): NAGVMQNPRHLVRRRGQEARLRCSPMKGHSHVYWYRQLPEEGLKFMVYLQKENIIDESGMPKERFSAEFPKEGPSILRIQQVVRGDSAAYFCASSPNRDLANTGELFFGEGSRLTVL.

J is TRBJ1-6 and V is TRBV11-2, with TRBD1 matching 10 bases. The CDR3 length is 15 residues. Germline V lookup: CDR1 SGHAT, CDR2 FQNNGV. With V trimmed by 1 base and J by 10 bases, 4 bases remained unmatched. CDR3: CASSLGGTGESPLHF. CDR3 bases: TGTGCCAGCAGCTTAGGGGGGACAGGGGAATCACCCCTCCACTTT.

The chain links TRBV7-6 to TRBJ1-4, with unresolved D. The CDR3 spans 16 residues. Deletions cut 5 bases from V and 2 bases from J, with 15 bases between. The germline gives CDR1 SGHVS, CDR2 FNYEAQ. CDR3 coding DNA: TGTGCCAGCAGCCCTCGACCCCCGGGGACTAATGAAAAACTGTTTTTT. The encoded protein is CASSPRPPGTNEKLFF.

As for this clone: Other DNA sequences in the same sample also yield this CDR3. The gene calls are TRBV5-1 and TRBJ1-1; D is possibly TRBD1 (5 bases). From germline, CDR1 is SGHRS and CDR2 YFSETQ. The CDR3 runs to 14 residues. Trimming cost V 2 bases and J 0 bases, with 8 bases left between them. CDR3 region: CASSLGEMNTEAFF. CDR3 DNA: TGCGCCAGCAGCTTAGGGGAAATGAACACTGAAGCTTTCTTT.

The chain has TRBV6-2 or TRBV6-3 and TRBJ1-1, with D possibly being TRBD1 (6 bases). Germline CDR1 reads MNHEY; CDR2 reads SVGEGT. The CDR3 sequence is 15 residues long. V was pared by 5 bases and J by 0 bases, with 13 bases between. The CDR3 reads CASSRGDILNTEAFF. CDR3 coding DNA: TGTGCCAGCAGTCGGGGGGACATCCTGAACACTGAAGCTTTCTTT.

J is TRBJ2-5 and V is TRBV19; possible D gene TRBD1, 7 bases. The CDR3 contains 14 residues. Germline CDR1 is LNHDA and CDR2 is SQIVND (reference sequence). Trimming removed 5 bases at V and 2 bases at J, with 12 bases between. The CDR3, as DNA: TGTGCCAGTAGTTGGCGGGACAGACAAGAGACCCAGTACTTC. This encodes CASSWRDRQETQYF.

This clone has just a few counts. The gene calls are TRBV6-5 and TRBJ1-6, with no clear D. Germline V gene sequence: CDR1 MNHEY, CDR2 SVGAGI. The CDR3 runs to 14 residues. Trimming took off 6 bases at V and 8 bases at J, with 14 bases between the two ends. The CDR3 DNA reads TGTGCCAGCAGACGGATCCGGGAGGATTCACCCCTCCACTTT. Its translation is CASRRIREDSPLHF.

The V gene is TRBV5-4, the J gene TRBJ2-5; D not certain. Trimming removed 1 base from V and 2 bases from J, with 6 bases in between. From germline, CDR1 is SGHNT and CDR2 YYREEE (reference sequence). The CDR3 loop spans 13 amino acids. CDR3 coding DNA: TGTGCCAGCAGCTTGTGGTCACAAGAGACCCAGTACTTC. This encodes CASSLWSQETQYF.

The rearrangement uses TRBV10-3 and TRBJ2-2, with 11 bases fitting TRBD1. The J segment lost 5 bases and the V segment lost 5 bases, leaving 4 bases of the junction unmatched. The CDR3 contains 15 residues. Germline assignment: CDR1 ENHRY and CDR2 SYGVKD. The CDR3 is CAISPGTGGTGELFF. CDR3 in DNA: TGTGCCATCAGTCCCGGGACAGGGGGGACCGGGGAGCTGTTTTTT.

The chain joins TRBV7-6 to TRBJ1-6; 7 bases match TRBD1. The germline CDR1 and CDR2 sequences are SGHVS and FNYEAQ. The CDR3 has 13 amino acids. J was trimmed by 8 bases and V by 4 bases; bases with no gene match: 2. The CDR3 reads CASSWGQYSPLHF. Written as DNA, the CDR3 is TGTGCCAGCAGCTGGGGACAGTATTCACCCCTCCACTTT.

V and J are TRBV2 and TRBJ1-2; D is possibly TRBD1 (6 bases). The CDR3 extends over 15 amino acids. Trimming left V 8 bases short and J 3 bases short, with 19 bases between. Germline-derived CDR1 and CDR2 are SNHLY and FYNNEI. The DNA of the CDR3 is TGTGCCAGCGAGCCGGGACACAAAACCTACTATGGCTACACCTTC. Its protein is CASEPGHKTYYGYTF.

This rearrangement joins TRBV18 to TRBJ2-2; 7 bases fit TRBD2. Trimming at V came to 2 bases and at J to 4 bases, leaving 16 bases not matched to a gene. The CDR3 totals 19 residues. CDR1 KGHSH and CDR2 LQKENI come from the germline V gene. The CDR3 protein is CASSPYVLAEGRTTGELFF. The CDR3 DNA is TGTGCCAGCTCACCATATGTTCTAGCGGAGGGGCGGACCACCGGGGAGCTGTTTTTT.